This TCR beta chain was recovered during a study of shared clonotypes between healthy human individuals. Researchers divided each subset's genomic DNA evenly across several immunoSEQ plates. Assay used: immunoSEQ multiplex PCR; TCRdb lists only in-frame clones, some missing. Among around 2,000,000 clones listed, under 95% were seen once. Naivety among CD8 cells was defined by CD45RO negativity and positive CCR7 selection, thereby excluding terminally differentiated effector memory CD45RA+ cells. CDR1 is SGHRS, CDR2 YFSETQ, per germline. Trimming removed 0 bases from V and 8 bases from J, with 9 bases in between. The length of the CDR3 is 13 residues.

The source of this sequence is a man in his late teens or twenties in good health. Some clones in this sample may be carry-over from other donors' samples. Material for sequencing was naive CD8+ T cells from PBMCs. V gene TRBV5-1 combines with J gene TRBJ2-1; D remains ambiguous. In DNA form, the CDR3 reads TGCGCCAGCAGCTTGGGGCAGATCGATGAGCAGTTCTTC. Encoded protein: CASSLGQIDEQFF.